A selection of T cell receptor beta chains follows, all from one sample in a study of blood T cell repertoires in COVID-19. Assay used: immunoSEQ multiplex PCR; TCRdb lists only in-frame clones, some missing. The table records tens of thousands of clones, roughly 84% of them present only once. Material for sequencing was peripheral blood. These receptors came from a man aged 50-60 years with acute or convalescent COVID-19. The CDR3 runs from the conserved cysteine through the conserved F or W. The D gene is left open where the match is weak. Clone size, where shown, is once, few, many, or a class for clones that have expanded.

v_gene,j_gene,abundance,d_gene,CDR3aa,CDR3nt
TRBV7-2,TRBJ2-2,-,TRBD2,CASSLAGTSTGELFF,TGTGCCAGCAGCTTAGCGGGGACTAGCACCGGGGAGCTGTTTTTT
TRBV19,TRBJ1-6,-,TRBD1,CASRPGTGVSPLHF,TGTGCCAGTAGACCCGGGACAGGGGTTTCACCCCTCCACTTT
TRBV18,TRBJ1-1,-,-,CASHDSLGSTEAFF,TGTGCCAGCCATGACTCCTTAGGGAGCACTGAAGCTTTCTTT
TRBV7-9,TRBJ2-7,-,TRBD2,CASSPKPGLAVYEQYF,TGTGCCAGCAGCCCTAAGCCGGGACTAGCGGTCTACGAGCAGTACTTC
TRBV2,TRBJ2-1,few,-,CASRRNNEQFF,TGTGCCAGCAGGCGGAACAATGAGCAGTTCTTC
TRBV6-5,TRBJ2-7,-,TRBD1,CASEGQGAEEQYF,TGTGCCAGCGAAGGACAGGGGGCGGAAGAGCAGTACTTC
TRBV7-9,TRBJ1-2,-,TRBD1,CASSPWTGLDGYTF,TGTGCCAGCAGCCCGTGGACAGGTCTTGATGGCTACACCTTC
TRBV4-2,TRBJ1-5,once,TRBD1,CASSQGQGDQPQHF,TGTGCCAGCAGCCAAGGCCAGGGGGATCAGCCCCAGCATTTT
TRBV4-1,TRBJ1-2,-,-,CASSQASSQGGDYYGYTF,TGCGCCAGCAGCCAAGCTTCCAGCCAGGGTGGCGATTACTATGGCTACACCTTC
TRBV5-4,TRBJ2-7,-,TRBD1,CASSSTGGPYEQYF,TGTGCCAGCAGCTCCACAGGGGGCCCCTACGAGCAGTACTTC
TRBV15,TRBJ1-1,-,-,CAIGSNQGQKLNTEAFF,TGTGCCATCGGATCCAACCAAGGACAAAAATTGAACACTGAAGCTTTCTTT
TRBV9,TRBJ1-4,-,-,CASSDPPGGNNEKLFF,TGTGCCAGCAGCGACCCCCCGGGGGGGAATAATGAAAAACTGTTTTTT
TRBV4-1,TRBJ2-3,-,-,CASSQGFGGLYSSTDTQYF,TGCGCCAGCAGCCAAGGGTTCGGAGGCTTATACTCTAGCACAGATACGCAGTATTTT
TRBV20-1,TRBJ2-7,-,-,CSARAGLEQYF,TGCAGTGCTAGAGCTGGACTCGAGCAGTACTTC
TRBV19,TRBJ1-5,-,-,CASSKSDIQPQHF,TGTGCCAGTAGTAAAAGTGACATTCAGCCCCAGCATTTT
TRBV15,TRBJ1-6,-,TRBD1,CATSTFGQDNSPLHF,TGTGCCACCAGCACGTTCGGACAGGACAATTCACCCCTCCACTTT
TRBV19,TRBJ2-5,-,-,CASSASGTGAETQYF,TGTGCCAGTAGTGCCTCCGGGACTGGGGCAGAGACCCAGTACTTC
TRBV18,TRBJ1-2,-,-,CASSPGGDARQGYTF,TGTGCCAGCTCACCAGGAGGGGACGCTCGGCAGGGCTACACCTTC
TRBV28,TRBJ1-5,-,TRBD1,CASSHPGQGRNQPQHF,TGTGCCAGCAGTCATCCGGGACAGGGGAGGAATCAGCCCCAGCATTTT
TRBV19,TRBJ1-6,-,-,CASSIRALANSPLHF,TGTGCCAGTAGTATCAGGGCACTGGCCAATTCACCCCTCCACTTT
TRBV9,TRBJ1-2,-,-,CASSVSGGRGYTF,TGTGCCAGCAGCGTTTCAGGTGGTCGGGGCTACACCTTC
TRBV5-4,TRBJ1-2,-,TRBD1,CASSLSGQTYGYTF,TGTGCCAGCAGCTTGTCGGGACAGACCTATGGCTACACCTTC
TRBV10-3,TRBJ2-6,-,-,CAISEEGSTGANVLTF,TGTGCCATCAGTGAGGAGGGTTCCACTGGGGCCAACGTCCTGACTTTC
TRBV7-8,TRBJ1-1,few,-,CASSGRQMNTEAFF,TGTGCCAGCAGCGGCCGACAGATGAACACTGAAGCTTTCTTT
TRBV18,TRBJ1-5,once,TRBD1,CASSPPRTTGSSNQPQHF,TGTGCCAGCTCACCACCGAGAACGACAGGGTCCAGCAATCAGCCCCAGCATTTT
TRBV7-9,TRBJ2-1,-,TRBD2,CASSRPRGSRGYSYNEQFF,TGTGCCAGCAGCCGACCTCGGGGGTCGCGGGGGTACTCCTACAATGAGCAGTTCTTC
TRBV11-2,TRBJ2-5,-,TRBD1,CASSLEGGRETQYF,TGTGCCAGCAGCTTAGAAGGGGGCAGGGAGACCCAGTACTTC
TRBV12-3/TRBV12-4,TRBJ1-4,-,-,CASSLMVGEKLFF,TGTGCCAGCAGTTTGATGGTCGGGGAAAAACTGTTTTTT
TRBV5-4,TRBJ2-7,-,-,CASSLGGLGGEQYF,TGTGCCAGCAGCTTAGGTGGCCTTGGAGGAGAGCAGTACTTC
TRBV10-1,TRBJ2-2,-,-,CASSEEGPGGELFF,TGCGCCAGCAGTGAAGAAGGCCCGGGCGGGGAGCTGTTTTTT
TRBV28,TRBJ1-6,once,-,CAIPSGTRVTDNSPLHF,TGTGCCATTCCATCCGGGACAAGGGTGACCGATAATTCACCCCTCCACTTT
TRBV30,TRBJ1-1,-,-,CAWSVSPNTEAFF,TGTGCCTGGAGTGTATCTCCGAACACTGAAGCTTTCTTT
TRBV3-1/TRBV3-2,TRBJ2-5,once,-,CASNGGAFWETQYF,TGTGCCAGCAATGGGGGGGCTTTTTGGGAGACCCAGTACTTC
TRBV10-3,TRBJ2-5,-,TRBD1,CAISEPDREETQYF,TGTGCCATCAGTGAGCCGGACAGGGAAGAGACCCAGTACTTC
TRBV30,TRBJ2-6,-,-,CACQKNSGANVLTF,TGTGCCTGCCAAAAAAACTCTGGGGCCAACGTCCTGACTTTC
TRBV4-3,TRBJ2-1,-,-,CASSQDPVLGEGGTGEQFF,TGCGCCAGCAGCCAAGACCCGGTCTTGGGCGAGGGAGGAACAGGTGAGCAGTTCTTC
TRBV4-3,TRBJ1-3,-,-,CASSLRRPGRNTIYF,TGCGCCAGCAGCCTAAGGCGTCCAGGGCGAAACACCATATATTTT
TRBV18,TRBJ1-5,-,TRBD1,CASSPMTGKQPQHF,TGTGCCAGCTCACCAATGACAGGGAAACAGCCCCAGCATTTT
TRBV7-9,TRBJ1-2,-,TRBD1,CASSLAGTGGHGGYTF,TGTGCCAGCAGCTTAGCCGGGACAGGGGGCCACGGAGGCTACACCTTC
TRBV24-1,TRBJ2-1,-,-,CATSDPGEYNEQFF,TGTGCCACCAGTGATCCCGGGGAATACAATGAGCAGTTCTTC
TRBV9,TRBJ2-2,-,-,CASSVVPGGLYTGELFF,TGTGCCAGCAGCGTAGTGCCAGGAGGGCTATACACCGGGGAGCTGTTTTTT
TRBV10-3,TRBJ2-5,-,-,CAISDQGETQYF,TGTGCCATCAGTGATCAGGGAGAGACCCAGTACTTC
TRBV30,TRBJ1-5,few,-,CAWSGSTGNQPQHF,TGTGCCTGGAGTGGAAGTACGGGGAATCAGCCCCAGCATTTT
TRBV4-2,TRBJ2-7,-,TRBD2,CASSQELAGVREQYF,TGTGCCAGCAGCCAAGAACTAGCGGGAGTTCGCGAGCAGTACTTC